The sequence of this T cell receptor beta chain was determined in a study of blood T cells in healthy people across ages. Study observations and caveats: Estimated diversity that came from one million T cells was considered an underestimate.

The individuals who served as donors were healthy Caucasians living in Russia, aged about 6 to 90. Total RNA, at least 5 micrograms per sample, was extracted from PBMCs. Deletions cut 4 bases from V and 7 bases from J, with 22 bases between. CDR1 and CDR2 from the germline V gene are MNHEY and SVGAGI. This CDR3 has 16 amino acids. In the case of this clonotype: Its target is not known.

Through a sample-barcoded 5' primer and a J-beta primer mix, a second PCR was run for roughly 7 to 11 cycles. TCRdb independently ran MiXCR on the 5' RACE reads; one entry per CDR3 protein. This table has hundreds of thousands of distinct CDR3 sequences, about 30% appearing once. The sequence came from a woman of 80 years or more in good health. The sample consisted of blood. V gene TRBV6-5 combines with J gene TRBJ1-2; D perhaps matches TRBD1 (6 bases). CDR3 in DNA: TGTGCCAGCAGTTGCATGGGACAAAGACTCGGAGGTGGCTACACCTTC. Protein sequence: CASSCMGQRLGGGYTF.